The rows below give T cell receptor beta chains drawn from one sample of a study of T cells in Graves' hyperthyroidism and ophthalmopathy. In TCRdb, the multiplex PCR reads were re-called with MiXCR into one record per CDR3 protein. The sample consists of 540,000 or so distinct CDR3 sequences, about 43% of them appearing once. The sequenced sample consisted of peripheral blood or thyroid tissue (not recorded which). These receptors originate from an adult woman with Graves' disease, either hyperthyroidism or ophthalmopathy (not recorded which). The CDR3 runs from the conserved cysteine through the conserved F or W.

CDR3 length: 14; J gene: TRBJ1-1; V gene: TRBV12-3/TRBV12-4; CDR3 protein: CASSLKGRNAEAFF
CDR3 length: 14; J gene: TRBJ1-5; V gene: TRBV19; CDR3 protein: CAKAEGPYNQPQHF
CDR3 length: 13; J gene: TRBJ2-7; V gene: TRBV27; CDR3 protein: CASRRGAAYEQYF
CDR3 length: 13; J gene: TRBJ2-5; V gene: TRBV4-1; CDR3 protein: CATSGQYGETQYF
CDR3 length: 14; J gene: TRBJ2-7; V gene: TRBV4-1; CDR3 protein: CAGSQGTSGYEQYF
CDR3 length: 13; J gene: TRBJ2-5; V gene: TRBV7-9; CDR3 protein: CASSSLPVETQYF
CDR3 length: 18; J gene: TRBJ1-6; V gene: TRBV14; CDR3 protein: CASSPRASFAVYNSPLHF
CDR3 length: 15; J gene: TRBJ1-6; V gene: TRBV7-9; CDR3 protein: CASSQWGREGSPLHF
CDR3 length: 15; J gene: TRBJ1-2; V gene: TRBV7-9; CDR3 protein: CASSPRGSVVYGYTF
CDR3 length: 13; J gene: TRBJ1-5; V gene: TRBV7-9; CDR3 protein: CASSPDRFQPQHF
CDR3 length: 14; J gene: TRBJ2-7; V gene: TRBV6-1; CDR3 protein: CATLPWVSSYEQYF
CDR3 length: 14; J gene: TRBJ2-7; V gene: TRBV4-1; CDR3 protein: CASSQAWTGEEQYF
CDR3 length: 11; J gene: TRBJ1-2; V gene: TRBV28; CDR3 protein: CAIARLYGYTF
CDR3 length: 14; J gene: TRBJ1-4; V gene: TRBV12-3/TRBV12-4; CDR3 protein: CASSWQGLAEKLFF
CDR3 length: 15; J gene: TRBJ2-1; V gene: TRBV9; CDR3 protein: CASSVVASGSGEQFF
CDR3 length: 14; J gene: TRBJ2-2; V gene: TRBV5-1; CDR3 protein: CASSHWQGSGELFF
CDR3 length: 14; J gene: TRBJ2-7; V gene: TRBV2; CDR3 protein: CASSEAGNGYEQYF
CDR3 length: 14; J gene: TRBJ2-2; V gene: TRBV29-1; CDR3 protein: CSAGSGTATGELFF
CDR3 length: 15; J gene: TRBJ1-5; V gene: TRBV19; CDR3 protein: CASRPTGERHQPQHF
CDR3 length: 14; J gene: TRBJ2-5; V gene: TRBV5-6; CDR3 protein: CASSSIAGEETQYF
CDR3 length: 15; J gene: TRBJ1-2; V gene: TRBV4-1; CDR3 protein: CASSQDYPGDYGYTF
CDR3 length: 16; J gene: TRBJ1-2; V gene: TRBV4-1; CDR3 protein: CASSQALRGFDHGYTF
CDR3 length: 12; J gene: TRBJ1-1; V gene: TRBV10-3; CDR3 protein: CAISDASRKAFF
CDR3 length: 15; J gene: TRBJ1-4; V gene: TRBV20-1; CDR3 protein: CSARGPPGRVEKLFF
CDR3 length: 19; J gene: TRBJ1-1; V gene: TRBV6-6; CDR3 protein: CASSPTLSGQGESAGVAFF
CDR3 length: 12; J gene: TRBJ1-4; V gene: TRBV20-1; CDR3 protein: CSARQVGEKLFF
CDR3 length: 13; J gene: TRBJ1-1; V gene: TRBV7-9; CDR3 protein: CASRAAVNTEAFF
CDR3 length: 11; J gene: TRBJ1-2; V gene: TRBV30; CDR3 protein: CACYNNYGYTF
CDR3 length: 15; J gene: TRBJ1-1; V gene: TRBV18; CDR3 protein: CASSPHPVFNTEAFF
CDR3 length: 16; J gene: TRBJ1-4; V gene: TRBV28; CDR3 protein: CASSPRPGQGTLKLFF
CDR3 length: 16; J gene: TRBJ2-1; V gene: TRBV2; CDR3 protein: CASSDSGLAGGGEQFF
CDR3 length: 12; J gene: TRBJ1-6; V gene: TRBV20-1; CDR3 protein: CSARFEGLTLHF
CDR3 length: 19; J gene: TRBJ2-6; V gene: TRBV25-1; CDR3 protein: CASSETTAGGLSGANVLTF
CDR3 length: 17; J gene: TRBJ2-2; V gene: TRBV10-3; CDR3 protein: CAISTGSLAGVSGELFF
CDR3 length: 15; J gene: TRBJ1-6; V gene: TRBV4-1; CDR3 protein: CASSQAGQGYSPLHF
CDR3 length: 16; J gene: TRBJ1-5; V gene: TRBV7-2; CDR3 protein: CASSVWDRISNQPQHF
CDR3 length: 14; J gene: TRBJ1-4; V gene: TRBV7-9; CDR3 protein: CASSFTGFDEKLFF
CDR3 length: 15; J gene: TRBJ2-2; V gene: TRBV7-2; CDR3 protein: CASTPRAGVAGELFF
CDR3 length: 18; J gene: TRBJ1-5; V gene: TRBV19; CDR3 protein: CASSLTGTLRGSNQPQHF
CDR3 length: 13; J gene: TRBJ2-7; V gene: TRBV5-5; CDR3 protein: CASRNSGDYEQYF
CDR3 length: 15; J gene: TRBJ1-6; V gene: TRBV15; CDR3 protein: CATSRLGRRTSPLHF
CDR3 length: 15; J gene: TRBJ1-3; V gene: TRBV20-1; CDR3 protein: CSARDPVRSGNTIYF
CDR3 length: 14; J gene: TRBJ1-1; V gene: TRBV20-1; CDR3 protein: CSARIQIMNTEAFF
CDR3 length: 13; J gene: TRBJ1-4; V gene: TRBV20-1; CDR3 protein: CSARVGTGEKLFF
CDR3 length: 13; J gene: TRBJ1-4; V gene: TRBV11-2; CDR3 protein: CASSSMRGEKLFF
CDR3 length: 14; J gene: TRBJ1-1; V gene: TRBV7-3; CDR3 protein: CASSLTGGPGSAFF
CDR3 length: 13; J gene: TRBJ1-2; V gene: TRBV29-1; CDR3 protein: CSVAGQGAVGYTF
CDR3 length: 14; J gene: TRBJ2-7; V gene: TRBV7-9; CDR3 protein: CASSGLAAMGEQYF
CDR3 length: 12; J gene: TRBJ1-4; V gene: TRBV4-1; CDR3 protein: CASSRPGEKLFF
CDR3 length: 15; J gene: TRBJ2-5; V gene: TRBV9; CDR3 protein: CASSASSGSGQTQYF
CDR3 length: 16; J gene: TRBJ2-2; V gene: TRBV7-2; CDR3 protein: CASSQRTGPRAGELFF
CDR3 length: 15; J gene: TRBJ2-6; V gene: TRBV29-1; CDR3 protein: CSVEAGVAGANVLTF
CDR3 length: 16; J gene: TRBJ2-7; V gene: TRBV10-1; CDR3 protein: CARIPGQGSTTYEQYF
CDR3 length: 17; J gene: TRBJ2-5; V gene: TRBV7-2; CDR3 protein: CASSLGLAGGPGETQYF
CDR3 length: 14; J gene: TRBJ2-7; V gene: TRBV7-2; CDR3 protein: CASSQGRALDEQYF